The sequence of this TCR beta chain was determined in a study of cytomegalovirus exposure and HLA in healthy donors. Looking at the study overall: Just over 80% of more than 300 genotyped donors fell in the Caucasian-associated ancestry cluster.

The PCR was carried out with 60 Vbeta primers and 13 Jbeta primers. This table comes from immunoSEQ multiplex PCR, and its TCRdb copy is limited to in-frame clones, with some not included. The top ten hold around 23% of the sample, which has over 100,000 clones, around 84% seen once. Study results and caveats: Generally TCR sequences proved uncommon, though certain public TCRs appeared in numerous donors.

This clone has a handful of counts. Its antigen is still unknown. Sample: PBMCs. This TCR derives from a man aged 25-45 years in good health and CMV-seropositive.

In DNA, the CDR3 is TGTGCCAGCAGTGGGGACAGGGGCACTGAAGCTTTCTTT. Translated, it gives CASSGDRGTEAFF. The chain couples TRBV2 to TRBJ1-1; the match to TRBD1 covers 10 bases. Germline V CDR1 and CDR2: SNHLY, FYNNEI. With V trimmed by 4 bases and J by 4 bases, 0 bases remained unmatched. CDR3 size: 13 residues.